The source of this T cell receptor (beta chain) is a study of PD-1 blockade in classical Hodgkin lymphoma. The CDR3 length is 16 residues. V lost 0 bases, J lost 4 bases, and 14 bases lay in between. The germline gives CDR1 SGHNT, CDR2 YYREEE (reference sequence). Time point described: cycle 4 day 1 (C4D1), after more than five weeks of nivolumab. In every patient, relapse followed autologous stem cell transplantation, while exposure to brentuximab vedotin differed. TCRdb keeps only in-frame clones here, not all; method: immunoSEQ multiplex PCR. The data show tens of thousands of clones, with nearly 80% seen just once and 15% to 20% held by the top ten.

The sequence was obtained from a human donor with classical Hodgkin lymphoma. The specimen was peripheral blood mononuclear cells (PBMCs), collected before the fourth cycle of nivolumab. The rearrangement uses TRBV5-4 and TRBJ1-3; D call uncertain. CDR3 amino acids: CASSLDGPNAGNTIYF. In DNA, the CDR3 is TGTGCCAGCAGCTTGGATGGACCTAATGCCGGAAACACCATATATTTT.